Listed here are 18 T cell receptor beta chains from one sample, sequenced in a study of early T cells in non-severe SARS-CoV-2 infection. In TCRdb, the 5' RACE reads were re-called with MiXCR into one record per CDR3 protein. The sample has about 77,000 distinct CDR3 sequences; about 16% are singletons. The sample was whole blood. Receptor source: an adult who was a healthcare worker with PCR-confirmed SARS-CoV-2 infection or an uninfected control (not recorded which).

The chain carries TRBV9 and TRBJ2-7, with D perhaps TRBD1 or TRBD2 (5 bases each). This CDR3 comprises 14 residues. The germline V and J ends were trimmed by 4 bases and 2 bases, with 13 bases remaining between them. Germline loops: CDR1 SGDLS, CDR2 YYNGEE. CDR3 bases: TGTGCCAGCAGCCCCCGGGGCGGACCCTACGAGCAGTACTTC. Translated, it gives CASSPRGGPYEQYF.

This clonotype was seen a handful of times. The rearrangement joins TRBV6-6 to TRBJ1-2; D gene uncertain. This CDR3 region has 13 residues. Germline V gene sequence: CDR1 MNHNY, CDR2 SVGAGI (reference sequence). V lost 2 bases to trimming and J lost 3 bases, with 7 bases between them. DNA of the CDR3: TGTGCCAGCAGTTACAAGGACCACTATGGCTACACCTTC. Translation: CASSYKDHYGYTF.

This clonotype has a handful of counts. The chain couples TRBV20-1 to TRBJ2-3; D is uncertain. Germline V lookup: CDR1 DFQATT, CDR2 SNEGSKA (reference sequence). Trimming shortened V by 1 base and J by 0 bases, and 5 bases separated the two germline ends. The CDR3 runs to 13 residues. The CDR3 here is CSARVPSTDTQYF. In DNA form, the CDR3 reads TGCAGTGCTAGAGTTCCTAGCACAGATACGCAGTATTTT.

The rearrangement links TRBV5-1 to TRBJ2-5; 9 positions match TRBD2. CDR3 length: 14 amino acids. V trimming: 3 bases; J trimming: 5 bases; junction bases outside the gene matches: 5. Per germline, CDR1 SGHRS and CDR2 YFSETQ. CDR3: CASSSTSGRETQYF. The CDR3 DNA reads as TGCGCCAGCAGCTCGACTAGCGGACGTGAGACCCAGTACTTC. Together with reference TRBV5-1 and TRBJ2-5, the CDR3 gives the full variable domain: KAGVTQTPRYLIKTRGQQVTLSCSPISGHRSVSWYQQTPGQGLQFLFEYFSETQRNKGNFPGRFSGRQFSNSRSEMNVSTLELGDSALYLCASSSTSGRETQYFGPGTRLLVL.

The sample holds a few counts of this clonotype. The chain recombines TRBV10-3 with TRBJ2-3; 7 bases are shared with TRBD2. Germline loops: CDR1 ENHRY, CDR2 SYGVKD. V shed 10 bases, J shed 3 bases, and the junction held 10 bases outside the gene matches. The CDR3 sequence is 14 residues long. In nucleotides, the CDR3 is TGTGCCAGCTCGGGGGGACGAATGACAGATACGCAGTATTTT. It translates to CASSGGRMTDTQYF.

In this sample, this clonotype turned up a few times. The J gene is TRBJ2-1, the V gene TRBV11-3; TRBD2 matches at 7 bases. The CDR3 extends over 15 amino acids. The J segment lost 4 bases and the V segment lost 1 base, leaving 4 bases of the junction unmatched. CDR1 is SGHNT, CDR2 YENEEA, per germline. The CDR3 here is CASSLGGTKYNEQFF. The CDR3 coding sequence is TGTGCCAGCAGCTTAGGGGGGACTAAGTACAATGAGCAGTTCTTC. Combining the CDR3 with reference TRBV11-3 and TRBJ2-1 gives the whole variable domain EAGVVQSPRYKIIEKKQPVAFWCNPISGHNTLYWYLQNLGQGPELLIRYENEEAVDDSQLPKDRFSAERLKGVDSTLKIQPAELGDSAVYLCASSLGGTKYNEQFFGPGTRLTVL.

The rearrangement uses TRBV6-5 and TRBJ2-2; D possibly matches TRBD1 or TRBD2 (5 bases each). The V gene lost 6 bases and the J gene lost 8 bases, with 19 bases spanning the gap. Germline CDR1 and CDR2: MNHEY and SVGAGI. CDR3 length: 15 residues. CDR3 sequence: CASRQTTGPLGELFF. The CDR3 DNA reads TGTGCCAGCAGACAGACTACAGGCCCCCTGGGGGAGCTGTTTTTT.

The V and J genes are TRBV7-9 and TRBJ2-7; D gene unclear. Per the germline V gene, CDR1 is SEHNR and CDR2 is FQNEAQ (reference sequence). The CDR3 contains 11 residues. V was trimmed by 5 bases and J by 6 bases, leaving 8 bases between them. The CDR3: CASSHDSEQYF. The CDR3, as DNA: TGTGCCAGCAGCCACGATTCCGAGCAGTACTTC.

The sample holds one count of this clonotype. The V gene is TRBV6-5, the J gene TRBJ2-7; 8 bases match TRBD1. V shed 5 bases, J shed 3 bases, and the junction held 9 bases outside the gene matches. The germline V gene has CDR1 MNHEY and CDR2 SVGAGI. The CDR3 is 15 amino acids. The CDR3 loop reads CASSPPGGSYYEQYF. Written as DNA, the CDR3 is TGTGCCAGCAGTCCCCCAGGGGGCTCTTACTACGAGCAGTACTTC.

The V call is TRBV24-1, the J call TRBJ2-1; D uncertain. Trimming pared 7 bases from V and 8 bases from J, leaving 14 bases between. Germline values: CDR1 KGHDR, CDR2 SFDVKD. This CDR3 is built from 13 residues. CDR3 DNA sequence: TGTGCCACCAGCGGTGGACCCGATCATGAGCAGTTCTTC. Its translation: CATSGGPDHEQFF.

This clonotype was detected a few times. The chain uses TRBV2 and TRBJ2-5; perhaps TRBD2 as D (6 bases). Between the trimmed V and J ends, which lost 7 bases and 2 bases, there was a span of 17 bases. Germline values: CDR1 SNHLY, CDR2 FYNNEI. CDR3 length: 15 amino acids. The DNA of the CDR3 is TGTGCCAGCATCCTGGGGCAGGGAGGACAAGAGACCCAGTACTTC. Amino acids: CASILGQGGQETQYF.

In DNA form, the CDR3 reads TGTGCCAGCAGCTCGAGCGGGCTCTACTCCTACGAGCAGTACTTC. Translated, it gives CASSSSGLYSYEQYF. The rearrangement uses TRBV7-9 and TRBJ2-7; maybe TRBD2 (6 bases). The V and J ends lost 4 bases and 0 bases respectively, with 13 bases between them. The CDR3 contains 15 residues. CDR1 is SEHNR and CDR2 is FQNEAQ in the germline V gene (reference sequence).

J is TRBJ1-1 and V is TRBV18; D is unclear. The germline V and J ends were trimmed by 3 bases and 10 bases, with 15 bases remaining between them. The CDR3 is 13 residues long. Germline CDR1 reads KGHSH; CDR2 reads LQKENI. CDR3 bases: TGTGCCAGCTCACCCCTTCCGGGCCTGGGAGCTTTCTTT. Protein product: CASSPLPGLGAFF.

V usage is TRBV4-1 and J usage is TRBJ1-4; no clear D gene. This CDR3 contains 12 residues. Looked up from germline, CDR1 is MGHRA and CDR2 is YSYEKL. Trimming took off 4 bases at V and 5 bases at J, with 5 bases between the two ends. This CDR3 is CASSPLNEKLFF. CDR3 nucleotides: TGCGCCAGCAGCCCTCTAAATGAAAAACTGTTTTTT.

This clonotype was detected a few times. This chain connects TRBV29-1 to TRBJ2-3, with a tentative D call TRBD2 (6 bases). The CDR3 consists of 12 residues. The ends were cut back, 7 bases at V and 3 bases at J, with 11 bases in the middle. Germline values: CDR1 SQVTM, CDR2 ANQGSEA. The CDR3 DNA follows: TGCAGCGCGTCTCGGGGGACAGATACGCAGTATTTT. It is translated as CSASRGTDTQYF.

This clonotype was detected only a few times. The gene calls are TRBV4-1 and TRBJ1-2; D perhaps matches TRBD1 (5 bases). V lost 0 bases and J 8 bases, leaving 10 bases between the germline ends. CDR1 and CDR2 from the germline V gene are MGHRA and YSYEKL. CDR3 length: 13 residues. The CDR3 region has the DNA TGCGCCAGCAGCCAAGACCAGGGTGGCGGCTACACCTTC. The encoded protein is CASSQDQGGGYTF.

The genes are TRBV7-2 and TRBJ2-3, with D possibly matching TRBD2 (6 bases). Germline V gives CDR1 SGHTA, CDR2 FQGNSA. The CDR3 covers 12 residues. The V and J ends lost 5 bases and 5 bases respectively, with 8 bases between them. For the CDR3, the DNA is TGTGCCAGCAGCAGACTAGTAGATACGCAGTATTTT. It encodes CASSRLVDTQYF.

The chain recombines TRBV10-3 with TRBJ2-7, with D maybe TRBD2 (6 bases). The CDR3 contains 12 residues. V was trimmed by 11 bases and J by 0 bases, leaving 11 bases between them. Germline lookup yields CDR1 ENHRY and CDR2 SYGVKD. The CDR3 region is CAASRGSYEQYF. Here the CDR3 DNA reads TGTGCCGCATCGCGGGGCTCCTACGAGCAGTACTTC.